This T cell receptor (beta chain) was sequenced for a study of shared clonotypes between healthy human individuals. The repertoire was sequenced with immunoSEQ multiplex PCR; TCRdb's copy has only in-frame clones and lacks some. The sample has millions of clones; about 95% are singletons. Naive CD8 isolation took CD45RO-negative cells positively selected for CCR7 and excluded terminally differentiated effector memory CD45RA+ cells. The CDR3 sequence is 12 residues long. Germline lookup yields CDR1 SQVTM and CDR2 ANQGSEA. Sequencing used naive CD8+ T cells sorted from blood. The sequence was obtained from a man younger than 30 in good health. V and J are TRBV29-1 and TRBJ2-5; tentative D call: TRBD2 (6 bases). The DNA end lines up better with TRBJ2-7; the J call may be wrong. The CDR3 sequence: CSVGWGDGEQYF. In DNA form, the CDR3 reads TGCAGCGTTGGTTGGGGGGACGGCGAGCAGTACTTC.